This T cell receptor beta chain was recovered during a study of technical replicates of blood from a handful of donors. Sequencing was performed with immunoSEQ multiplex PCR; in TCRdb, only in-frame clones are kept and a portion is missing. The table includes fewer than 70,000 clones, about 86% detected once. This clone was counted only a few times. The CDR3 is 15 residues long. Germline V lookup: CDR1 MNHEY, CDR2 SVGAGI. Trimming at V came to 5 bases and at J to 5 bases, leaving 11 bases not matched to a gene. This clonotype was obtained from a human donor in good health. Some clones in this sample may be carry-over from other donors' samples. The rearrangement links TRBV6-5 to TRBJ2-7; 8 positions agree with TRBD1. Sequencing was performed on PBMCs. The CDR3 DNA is TGTGCCAGCAGTGTCCCCAGGGGGCGAACCCACGAGCAGTACTTC. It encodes CASSVPRGRTHEQYF.